The next 25 T cell receptor beta chains were all read from a single sample in a study of CD8+ T cells in alopecia areata (dated by TCRdb to the late 2010s). Read against the paper, the sample's time point label means: about 25 weeks on oral tofacitinib. The treatment or condition label, read with the paper, signifies: oral pan-JAK inhibitor, 5-10 mg twice daily. Libraries were built with the immunoSEQ multiplex PCR assay. RNA was extracted from all samples and reverse transcribed into cDNA, which served as template for TCR sequencing. Drawn from immuneACCESS, this table holds only the in-frame rearrangements with V and J called that TCRdb kept. Clones are partly lost; checked studies trace under half to an unresolved V gene and leave the rest unexplained. For this sample the table gives approximately 200,000 clones, of which roughly 60% were detected only once. The leading ten clones occupy 5.5% to 6% of the sample.

The sample here was CD4+ T cells sorted from blood, taken at week 24, from a patient treated with tofacitinib. The receptors derive from a human donor with alopecia areata.

This clone was counted only a few times. The chain has TRBV5-6 and TRBJ2-5; perhaps TRBD1 as D (5 bases). Germline lookup yields CDR1 SGHDT and CDR2 YYEEEE. Trimming took 5 bases from V and 2 from J, leaving 13 bases between them. This CDR3 has 14 residues. In nucleotides, the CDR3 is TGTGCCAGCAGTCGCGGACAAGCTCAAGAGACCCAGTACTTC. Amino acid sequence: CASSRGQAQETQYF.

The chain recombines TRBV5-1 with TRBJ2-5; weak D call: TRBD2 (6 bases). Per the germline V gene, CDR1 is SGHRS and CDR2 is YFSETQ. The V end was cut by 5 bases, the J end by 3 bases, with 20 bases between. This CDR3 is 16 amino acids long. DNA for the CDR3: TGCGCCAGCAGGCGAGGAACCACTAGCTTCGAAGAGACCCAGTACTTC. Translation gives CASRRGTTSFEETQYF.

V is TRBV4-1 and J is TRBJ2-5, with a possible D match to TRBD1 (6 bases). Deletions cut 4 bases from V and 5 bases from J, with 14 bases between. The CDR3 totals 14 residues. The germline V gene encodes CDR1 MGHRA and CDR2 YSYEKL. In nucleotides, the CDR3 is TGCGCCAGCAGCCCCCGACTCCAGGGGGAGACCCAGTACTTC. Translating it yields CASSPRLQGETQYF.

Here the CDR3 DNA reads TGCAGCGACCAAGAAGTGACCCCCTCTGGGGCCAACGTCCTGACTTTC. Translating gives CSDQEVTPSGANVLTF. The V and J genes are TRBV29-1 and TRBJ2-6, with D uncertain. Looked up from germline, CDR1 is SQVTM and CDR2 is ANQGSEA. The V and J ends lost 7 bases and 0 bases respectively, with 16 bases between them. The CDR3 length is 16 residues.

The chain employs TRBV2 and TRBJ2-1; D unclear. CDR1 SNHLY and CDR2 FYNNEI come from the germline V gene. The CDR3 contains 12 residues. The germline V and J ends were trimmed by 4 bases and 8 bases, with 9 bases remaining between them. The CDR3: CASSVSGYEQFF. CDR3 sequence (DNA): TGTGCCAGCAGTGTTTCGGGCTATGAGCAGTTCTTC.

The table lists this clone with a few counts. The chain uses TRBV18 and TRBJ2-7, with TRBD1 matching over 8 bases. V shed 4 bases and J 5 bases; nucleotides not matched to a gene: 4. The CDR3 contains 13 residues. Per the germline V gene, CDR1 is KGHSH and CDR2 is LQKENI. CDR3 sequence reads: CASSLNRGDEQYF. In DNA form, the CDR3 reads TGTGCCAGCTCACTGAACAGGGGGGACGAGCAGTACTTC.

This rearrangement joins TRBV5-1 to TRBJ1-1; 9 bases are a match to TRBD1. V lost 4 bases, J lost 4 bases, and 5 bases stayed unmatched. The germline CDR1 and CDR2 sequences are SGHRS and YFSETQ. This CDR3 has 14 residues. CDR3 sequence reads: CASSGGQGGTEAFF. The CDR3 DNA follows: TGCGCCAGCAGCGGGGGACAGGGAGGCACTGAAGCTTTCTTT.

This clone was counted between two and nine times. This sequence joins TRBV29-1 and TRBJ1-1; D unclear. The CDR3 loop spans 13 amino acids. Between the trimmed V and J ends, which lost 3 bases and 1 base, there was a span of 9 bases. Per the germline V gene, CDR1 is SQVTM and CDR2 is ANQGSEA. Written as DNA, the CDR3 is TGCAGCGTTGATAATGGTGGGAACACTGAAGCTTTCTTT. It encodes CSVDNGGNTEAFF.

This clone appeared a single time. The V gene is TRBV9, the J gene TRBJ1-1, with unresolved D. V lost 1 base and J lost 0, with 7 bases in between. The CDR3 is 14 residues long. The germline V gene has CDR1 SGDLS and CDR2 YYNGEE. CDR3 region: CASSVYSMNTEAFF. The CDR3 DNA is TGTGCCAGCAGCGTATATTCCATGAACACTGAAGCTTTCTTT.

DNA of the CDR3: TGTGCCAGCAGTGACCGCTTAGACAGGGCTGGTCAGCCCCAGCATTTT. Translation: CASSDRLDRAGQPQHF. J is TRBJ1-5 and V is TRBV2; 7 positions agree with TRBD1. Germline assignment: CDR1 SNHLY and CDR2 FYNNEI. The ends lost 3 bases at V and 6 bases at J; junction bases unmatched: 11. This CDR3 region has 16 residues.

J is TRBJ1-5 and V is TRBV21-1; the D call of TRBD1 is as the table states it, not checked on the DNA. TRBV21-1 is termed a pseudogene. The CDR3 is 16 residues long. The CDR3 DNA follows: TGTGCCAGCAGCAAACGACAGGCGGCCAAAGGTCAGCCCCAGCATTTT. It encodes CASSKRQAAKGQPQHF.

The chain employs TRBV4-2 and TRBJ1-1; D ambiguous. The CDR3 is 14 amino acids. Trimming removed 0 bases at V and 11 bases at J, with 16 bases between. The germline CDR1 and CDR2 sequences are LGHNA and YNFKEQ. CDR3 DNA sequence: TGTGCCAGCAGCCAAGAACGGGAAGGCACCAGGGCTTTCTTT. Translating it yields CASSQEREGTRAFF.

The genes are TRBV5-6 and TRBJ2-3; D may be TRBD1 (6 bases). The germline gives CDR1 SGHDT, CDR2 YYEEEE. The CDR3 is 15 residues long. The V end lost 2 bases, the J end lost 2 bases, and 12 bases lay between the germline ends. The CDR3 loop reads CASSFVRGDTDTQYF. The DNA of the CDR3 is TGTGCCAGCAGCTTTGTCAGGGGAGACACAGATACGCAGTATTTT. Full variable domain (remainder filled in from reference TRBV5-6 and TRBJ2-3): DAGVTQSPTHLIKTRGQQVTLRCSPKSGHDTVSWYQQALGQGPQFIFQYYEEEERQRGNFPDRFSGHQFPNYSSELNVNALLLGDSALYLCASSFVRGDTDTQYFGPGTRLTVL.

The chain joins TRBV7-2 to TRBJ1-2, with D possibly TRBD1 on 5 matching bases. Germline-derived CDR1 and CDR2 are SGHTA and FQGNSA. CDR3 length: 13 amino acids. V was shortened by 3 bases and J by 7 bases, with 12 bases between the two germline ends. CDR3 in amino acids: CASSFAGNSGYTF. CDR3 in DNA: TGTGCCAGCAGCTTTGCAGGGAATTCTGGCTACACCTTC.

The CDR3 coding sequence is TGCAGCGTTCGTCTAGCGGGGGATACGCAGTATTTT. Amino acids: CSVRLAGDTQYF. The J gene is TRBJ2-3, the V gene TRBV29-1; 9 nucleotides line up with TRBD2. The ends lost 5 bases at V and 6 bases at J; junction bases unmatched: 3. Germline CDR1 is SQVTM and CDR2 is ANQGSEA. CDR3 length equals 12 residues.

This clone was counted only a few times. The V gene is TRBV2, the J gene TRBJ1-1; D may be TRBD1 (5 bases). The CDR3 sequence is 15 residues long. With 7 bases removed from V and 1 base from J, the gap between germline ends came to 16 bases. Germline V gives CDR1 SNHLY, CDR2 FYNNEI. CDR3 region: CASTPGSGSNTEAFF. CDR3 coding DNA: TGTGCCAGCACCCCAGGGTCAGGGTCGAACACTGAAGCTTTCTTT.

The chain combines TRBV2 with TRBJ2-5; D remains unclear. The CDR3 runs to 15 residues. CDR1 and CDR2 (germline): SNHLY, FYNNEI. V gave up 7 bases and J gave up 0 bases, with 15 bases separating them. This CDR3 is CASTEAQMYQETQYF. The CDR3, as DNA: TGTGCCAGCACCGAAGCTCAAATGTACCAAGAGACCCAGTACTTC.

This sequence joins TRBV23-1 and TRBJ2-5; D call uncertain. TRBV23-1 is labeled an ORF, and its function is uncertain. The CDR3 is 12 residues long. V lost 3 bases, J lost 0 bases, and 2 bases lay in between. The CDR3 DNA reads TGCGCCAGCAGTCAGAACCAAGAGACCCAGTACTTC. It encodes CASSQNQETQYF.

The V and J genes are TRBV5-1 and TRBJ2-3, with 9 bases matching TRBD2. Per germline, CDR1 SGHRS and CDR2 YFSETQ. Trimming at V came to 5 bases and at J to 0 bases, leaving 4 bases not matched to a gene. This CDR3 is 15 amino acids long. The CDR3 spells CASRVAGESTDTQYF. The CDR3 DNA is TGCGCCAGCAGGGTAGCGGGAGAGAGCACAGATACGCAGTATTTT.

Comment on this clone: The same CDR3 can be traced to other DNA sequences in this sample. The chain is built from TRBV18 and TRBJ2-5, with 11 bases that match TRBD2. Germline-derived CDR1 and CDR2 are KGHSH and LQKENI. This CDR3 spans 15 amino acids. Trimming cost V 3 bases and J 4 bases; bases outside gene matches: 4. CDR3 coding DNA: TGTGCCAGCTCACCCCCCGGACTAGCGGGAGAGACCCAGTACTTC. Its translation is CASSPPGLAGETQYF.

The J gene is TRBJ2-7, the V gene TRBV9; 12 positions match TRBD2. The CDR3 runs 15 residues. Trimming at V came to 0 bases and at J to 2 bases, leaving 0 bases not matched to a gene. CDR1 is SGDLS and CDR2 is YYNGEE in the germline V gene. The DNA of the CDR3 is TGTGCCAGCAGCGTAGGACTAGCGGGGGCCTACGAGCAGTACTTC. This codes for CASSVGLAGAYEQYF.

The rearrangement links TRBV7-2 to TRBJ2-6; no clear D. V was cut by 5 bases and J by 0 bases, with 14 bases left in between. CDR1 is SGHTA and CDR2 is FQGNSA in the germline V gene. The length of the CDR3 is 17 residues. In DNA form, the CDR3 reads TGTGCCAGCAGCCTAACCCGCGTTGGCTCTGGGGCCAACGTCCTGACTTTC. It encodes CASSLTRVGSGANVLTF.

This chain connects TRBV4-1 to TRBJ1-1; D is unclear. CDR1 MGHRA and CDR2 YSYEKL come from the germline V gene. V was shortened by 7 bases and J by 2 bases, with 8 bases between the two germline ends. The CDR3 extends over 12 amino acids. CDR3 loop: CASTRGNTEAFF. The CDR3 DNA follows: TGCGCCAGCACCCGGGGAAACACTGAAGCTTTCTTT.

The chain combines TRBV28 with TRBJ2-3, with D perhaps TRBD2 (7 bases). Germline V gene lookup returns CDR1 MDHEN and CDR2 SYDVKM. The CDR3 covers 15 residues. V was cut by 5 bases and J by 3 bases, with 15 bases left in between. The CDR3 loop reads CASSPQGRGTDTQYF. The CDR3 bases are TGTGCCAGCAGTCCCCAAGGGAGGGGGACAGATACGCAGTATTTT.

This clone appeared a few times. The chain employs TRBV11-2 and TRBJ2-5; D gene unclear. V was clipped by 5 bases and J by 0 bases, with 13 bases between them. This CDR3 contains 15 residues. Germline CDR1 SGHAT, CDR2 FQNNGV. The CDR3 region has the DNA TGTGCCAGCAGCCAGCCGGATCGGTACCAAGAGACCCAGTACTTC. It is translated as CASSQPDRYQETQYF.